This TCR beta chain was sequenced during a study of cytomegalovirus exposure and HLA in healthy donors. The primer mix had 60 Vbeta and 13 Jbeta primers. Sequencing was performed with immunoSEQ multiplex PCR; in TCRdb, only in-frame clones are kept and a portion is missing. The sample lists under 200,000 clones; about 85% were seen once. As to this clone: Its antigen remains unknown.

There are 16 residues in the CDR3. The V gene lost 2 bases and the J gene lost 4 bases, with 15 bases spanning the gap. Looked up from germline, CDR1 is SGHTA and CDR2 is FQGNSA. General observations from the study: As confirmed in vitro, three CMV-associated chains were specific for CMV antigens. Productive status was seen about 87% or about 30% of the time for most TCR beta V segments in an earlier analysis.

The V and J genes are TRBV7-2 and TRBJ1-3; perhaps TRBD1 as D (6 bases). The clonotype was recovered from a male donor in good health and CMV-seropositive. The sequenced material came from PBMCs. In DNA form, the CDR3 reads TGTGCCAGCAGCTTACGTATAACAGGGATCGGAAACACCATATATTTT. Its translation is CASSLRITGIGNTIYF.